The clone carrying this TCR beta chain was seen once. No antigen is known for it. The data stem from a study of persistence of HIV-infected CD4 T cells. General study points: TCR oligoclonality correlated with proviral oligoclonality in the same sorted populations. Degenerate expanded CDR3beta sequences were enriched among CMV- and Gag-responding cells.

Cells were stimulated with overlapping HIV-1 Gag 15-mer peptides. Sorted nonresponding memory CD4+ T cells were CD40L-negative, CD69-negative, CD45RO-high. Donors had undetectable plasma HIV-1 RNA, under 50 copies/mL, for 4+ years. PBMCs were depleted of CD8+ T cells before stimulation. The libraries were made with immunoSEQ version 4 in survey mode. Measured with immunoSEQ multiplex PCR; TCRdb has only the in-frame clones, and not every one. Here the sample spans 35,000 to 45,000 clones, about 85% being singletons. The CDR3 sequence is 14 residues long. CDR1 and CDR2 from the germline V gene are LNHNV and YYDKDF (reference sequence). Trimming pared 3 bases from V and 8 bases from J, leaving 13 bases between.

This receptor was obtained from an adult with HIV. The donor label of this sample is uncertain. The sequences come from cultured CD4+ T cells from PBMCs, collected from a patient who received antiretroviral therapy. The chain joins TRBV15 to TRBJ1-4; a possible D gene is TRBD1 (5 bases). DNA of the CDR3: TGTGCCACCAGCAGGTTGAGGGGTTTGGAAAAACTGTTTTTT. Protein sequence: CATSRLRGLEKLFF. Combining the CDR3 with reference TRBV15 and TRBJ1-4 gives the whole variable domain DAMVIQNPRYQVTQFGKPVTLSCSQTLNHNVMYWYQQKSSQAPKLLFHYYDKDFNNEADTPDNFQSRRPNTSFCFLDIRSPGLGDTAMYLCATSRLRGLEKLFFGSGTQLSVL.